This is a list of T cell receptor beta chains from one sample in a study of blood T cell repertoires in COVID-19. Sequencing used immunoSEQ multiplex PCR; TCRdb keeps in-frame clones, though not all of them. Of fewer than 400,000 clones in the sample, roughly 86% were seen once. The specimen sequenced was PBMCs or T cells enriched from blood (not recorded which). The receptors shown here come from a woman in her 30s who had recovered from COVID-19. The CDR3 runs from the conserved cysteine through the conserved F or W. A D gene is named only where the DNA matches it firmly. Size tells how often a clone was seen (once, few, many) or the class of an expanded clone, and some rows leave it out.

TRBJ2-2,TRBD1,.,TRBV7-9,TGTGCCAGCAGCTCCGTGGGACAGGGACCCACCGGGGAGCTGTTTTTT,CASSSVGQGPTGELFF
TRBJ1-1,.,.,TRBV7-9,TGTGCCAGCAGCCACGGTTGGGCTTTAACTTTCTTT,CASSHGWALTFF
TRBJ1-4,TRBD1,once,TRBV2,TGTGCCAGCAGTGGACAGGGTGAAAAACTGTTTTTT,CASSGQGEKLFF
TRBJ2-1,TRBD2,.,TRBV29-1,TGCAGCGTGGGGGTAGCGGGCGGTTTCAATGAGCAGTTCTTC,CSVGVAGGFNEQFF
TRBJ2-2,.,.,TRBV27,TGTGCCAGCAGTGAGGCCACCGGGGAGCTGTTTTTT,CASSEATGELFF
TRBJ1-2,TRBD1,once,TRBV11-2,TGTGCCAGCAGCTCGAACAGGGGGAATGGCTACACCTTC,CASSSNRGNGYTF
TRBJ2-3,.,.,TRBV18,TGTGCCAGCTTACCCCCCCTCGGAGATACGCAGTATTTT,CASLPPLGDTQYF
TRBJ2-7,.,.,TRBV28,TGTGCCAGCTACAGGAGCTCCTACGAGCAGTACTTC,CASYRSSYEQYF
TRBJ2-2,.,.,TRBV5-6,TGTGCCAGCAGTCGAGGGTTGTGGGCGAACACCGGGGAGCTGTTTTTT,CASSRGLWANTGELFF
TRBJ2-1,.,.,TRBV5-1,TGCGCCAGCAGCAGTTTCGGATACTACAATGAGCGGCAGTTCTTC,CASSSFGYYNERQFF
TRBJ2-7,.,.,TRBV4-1,TGCGCCAGCAGCCCCCTGGTTAGCTCCTACGAGCAGTACTTC,CASSPLVSSYEQYF
TRBJ2-5,.,.,TRBV24-1,TGTGCCACCAGTGATGGCTCCCAAGAGACCCAGTACTTC,CATSDGSQETQYF
TRBJ2-1,TRBD1,.,TRBV6-5,TGTGCCAGCAGATCTCACAGGGGTGGGAACAATGAGCAGTTCTTC,CASRSHRGGNNEQFF
TRBJ1-6,TRBD1,.,TRBV2,TGTGCCAGCAGTGAAATAGGGACAGGGGTGTCACCCCTCCACTTT,CASSEIGTGVSPLHF
TRBJ2-3,TRBD2,.,TRBV10-3,TGTGCCATCAGTGAGGGTAGCGGGACGACAGATACGCAGTATTTT,CAISEGSGTTDTQYF
TRBJ2-1,TRBD1,few,TRBV24-1,TGTGCCACCAGTGCTCGTCAGGGGGCTGAGCAGTTCTTC,CATSARQGAEQFF
TRBJ2-7,TRBD2,.,TRBV10-3,TGTGCCATCAGCGGGGGGGACAACGGCTACGAGCAGTACTTC,CAISGGDNGYEQYF
TRBJ2-1,.,.,TRBV27,TGTGCCAGCAGTTTATTCCCCAGCTCCTACAATGAGCAGTTCTTC,CASSLFPSSYNEQFF
TRBJ1-2,.,.,TRBV4-1,TGCGCCAGCAGCCAAGAAACCGGTCTCTATGGCTACACCTTC,CASSQETGLYGYTF
TRBJ1-2,.,.,TRBV2,TGTGCCAGCAATCCGGCTAACTATGGCTACACCTTC,CASNPANYGYTF
TRBJ1-2,.,.,TRBV7-2,TGTGCCAGCAGCTTTGGCGGGGGAGTGATAAACTATGGCTACACCTTC,CASSFGGGVINYGYTF
TRBJ2-2,.,.,TRBV27,TGTGCCAGCTGCAGGGGGGAGGTACCCGGGGAGCTGTTTTTT,CASCRGEVPGELFF
TRBJ2-3,TRBD2,.,TRBV4-3,TGCGCCAGCAGCCAAGATTTGGTGGCTAGCGGGGGGTACACAGATACGCAGTATTTT,CASSQDLVASGGYTDTQYF
TRBJ2-5,TRBD1,few,TRBV18,TGTGCCAGCTCACCAGACAGGGTCCCCAAAGCAACAGAGACCCAGTACTTC,CASSPDRVPKATETQYF
TRBJ2-1,.,.,TRBV9,TGTGCCAGCAGCGTAGGAGGGCGGGGTAGCTACAATGAGCAGTTCTTC,CASSVGGRGSYNEQFF
TRBJ2-6,.,few,TRBV6-5,TGTGCCAGCAGAGGGGACTCTGGGGCCAACGTCCTGACTTTC,CASRGDSGANVLTF
TRBJ2-1,TRBD2,.,TRBV3-1/TRBV3-2,TGTGCCAGCAGTCCTAGCGGGAGTTACAATGAGCAGTTCTTC,CASSPSGSYNEQFF
TRBJ2-7,.,.,TRBV5-1,TGCGCCAGCCGACTGGGAAATACTAGTCCTGTTACCTACGAGCAGTACTTC,CASRLGNTSPVTYEQYF
TRBJ1-1,.,.,TRBV11-2,TGTGCCAGCAGCTTATCAGGGTTCGGGAACACTGAAGCTTTCTTT,CASSLSGFGNTEAFF
TRBJ1-2,.,.,TRBV7-9,TGTGCCAGCAGCTCCGAGGGATATGGCTACACCTTC,CASSSEGYGYTF
TRBJ2-1,.,.,TRBV7-2,TGTGCCAGCAGCTTAGTACCGGCGAGGGATGAGCAGTTCTTC,CASSLVPARDEQFF
TRBJ1-2,.,.,TRBV10-3,TGTGCCTTGGGGACGGGGGGGAACTATGGCTACACCTTC,CALGTGGNYGYTF
TRBJ2-7,TRBD1,.,TRBV7-9,TGTGCCAGCAGCGGGCCCGGGACAGGGGCCCCTTACGAGCAGTACTTC,CASSGPGTGAPYEQYF
TRBJ2-7,TRBD1,.,TRBV4-1,TGCGCCAGCAGCCAAGAGTTCCAGGGGGTGGAGCAGTACTTC,CASSQEFQGVEQYF
TRBJ2-6,.,.,TRBV15,TGTGCCACCAGCTCGCAGGCCAGCTCTGGGGCCAACGTCCTGACTTTC,CATSSQASSGANVLTF
TRBJ2-3,TRBD2,.,TRBV5-1,TGCGCCAGCAGCCTATGGAGCGGGGCTAGCACAGATACGCAGTATTTT,CASSLWSGASTDTQYF
TRBJ1-4,.,.,TRBV11-2,TGTGCCAGCAGCTTAAGTCCACTCAAAAATGAAAAACTGTTTTTT,CASSLSPLKNEKLFF
TRBJ2-5,TRBD2,.,TRBV20-1,TGCAGTGCTAGTCGGTTAGCGGGGTTACTGGGGTGGGAGACCCAGTACTTC,CSASRLAGLLGWETQYF
TRBJ1-6,.,.,TRBV19,TGTGCCAGTAACTTTGCCAGACAGAGTAATAATTCACCCCTCCACTTT,CASNFARQSNNSPLHF
TRBJ2-7,TRBD2,once,TRBV10-2,TGCGCCAGCCGGTTAGCGGGATGGCAGTACGAGCAGTACTTC,CASRLAGWQYEQYF
TRBJ1-4,TRBD1,once,TRBV5-8,TGTGCCAGCAGCTTGGAGGGGGCCTTAGGCGAAAAACTGTTTTTT,CASSLEGALGEKLFF
TRBJ1-3,TRBD1,few,TRBV27,TGTGCCAGCAGTCTGACAGGGCCTGGAAACACCATATATTTT,CASSLTGPGNTIYF
TRBJ1-2,.,.,TRBV10-1,TGCGCCAGCAGCCTCCGGTTAACCCCCTATGGCTACACCTTC,CASSLRLTPYGYTF
TRBJ1-2,.,.,TRBV12-5,TGTGCTAGTGGTTTGGAGCATGGCTACACCTTC,CASGLEHGYTF
TRBJ1-1,TRBD1,.,TRBV28,TGTGCCAGCAGCTCCCCGACAGGGGTCCGGGACACTGAAGCTTTCTTT,CASSSPTGVRDTEAFF
TRBJ1-2,TRBD1,.,TRBV9,TGTGCCAGCAGCGTAACTTGGGACAGGGATAATGGCTACACCTTC,CASSVTWDRDNGYTF
TRBJ1-4,.,.,TRBV7-9,TGTGCCAGCAGCTCAAAGGAAGCCGGACGGAGGAAGGAAAAACTGTTTTTT,CASSSKEAGRRKEKLFF
TRBJ1-1,TRBD1,.,TRBV24-1,TGTGCCACCAGTGGACCGACAGGGGGCGGGAACACTGAAGCTTTCTTT,CATSGPTGGGNTEAFF
TRBJ2-7,TRBD1,.,TRBV30,TGTGCCTGGAGTGATAGGGGGCCAAACTACGAGCAGTACTTC,CAWSDRGPNYEQYF
TRBJ2-7,.,.,TRBV2,TGTGCCAGCAGTGTTTTTATATACGAGCAGTACTTC,CASSVFIYEQYF
TRBJ1-5,.,.,TRBV6-2/TRBV6-3,TGTGCCAGCAGCCTACAAAGTCTCAATCAGCCCCAGCATTTT,CASSLQSLNQPQHF
TRBJ1-6,.,.,TRBV3-1/TRBV3-2,TGTGCCAGCAGCCAAGAAAGGTGGCAGGGTTTTTCACCCCTCCACTTT,CASSQERWQGFSPLHF
TRBJ2-7,.,.,TRBV7-9,TGTGCCAGCAGCTTGAGCAGGTCCGAGACCTACGAGCAGTACTTC,CASSLSRSETYEQYF
TRBJ1-4,.,.,TRBV7-9,TGTGCCAGCAGCCCCCACATGGGAGGTTTT,CASSPHMGGF
TRBJ2-1,.,.,TRBV7-2,TGTGCCAGCAGCTCCCTTCCGGGGTCTTCGGGTGAGCAGTTCTTC,CASSSLPGSSGEQFF